Detailed here is one T cell receptor beta chain. The antigen this receptor binds is unknown. One base away there is no much larger clone; base qualities are not given. The data were taken from a study of blood T cell repertoires in COVID-19 (dated by TCRdb to about 2020). Regarding the research as a whole: Collaborator samples came from the United States, Italy and Spain and covered acute and convalescent phases of COVID-19. The material from the prospective study consisted of cDNA or gDNA derived from T cells, B-cell-depleted T cells, or PBMCs. The repertoires were made available in a free public database intended to serve as a resource for research on the immune response to SARS-CoV-2. The samples were drawn from two sources: the first 160 participants of the ongoing ImmuneRACE study, and some 1,300 subjects contributed by 6 global collaborators. HLA class I and class II types, where available, came from metadata supplied by the sample provider rather than from assay-based typing. Sample metadata almost always included a de-identified subject ID, COVID-19 status, age in years and sex. Deeply sampled blood TCRbeta repertoires from subjects exposed to, actively infected with, or recovered from COVID-19 were included in the dataset. The study at large found these results: How much clinical and demographic metadata was included differed by source and by participant, and the metadata was provided uncurated.

Whole blood was collected in K2EDTA tubes by collaborating institutions according to the institutions' own protocols. Collaborator samples were shipped for TCRbeta analysis as frozen whole blood, isolated PBMCs, or DNA extracted from either sample type. Trimming accounts for 4 bases at V and 2 bases at J, while the number of junction bases matched to no gene is 15. Counted from cysteine to phenylalanine, this CDR3 has 20 amino acids. The read is trimmed to its CDR3 DNA, 60 bases read in frame from base 1. CDR1 and CDR2, per the germline V gene (reference sequence), are MNHEY and SMNVEV. TCRbeta CDR3 regions were amplified from genomic DNA using the immunoSEQ Assay, a bias-controlled multiplex PCR. The study's own analysis went as follows. Within the assay, amplification of reference gene primers was used to estimate how many nucleated cells each sample contained. To quantify the absolute abundance of each unique TCRbeta CDR3 rearrangement, sequence reads were collapsed and filtered. For each sample, productive Simpson clonality was calculated by taking the square root of Simpson's diversity index across productive rearrangements. The clones in this table, taken by TCRdb from immuneACCESS, are in-frame only. Not every clone is retained; where verified, under half of the shortfall comes from an unresolved V gene, and the cause of the rest is unknown. V and J calls and clone size are as listed in that table; D and trimming were resolved from the DNA. The sample contains under 100,000 clones, around 90% of them found a single time. 4.6% of the sample belongs to the ten largest clones.

The sample comprised peripheral blood. The rearrangement joined TRBV27 to TRBJ2-1; 12 bases in the junction line up with TRBD2. This TCR was recovered from a man aged 45-65 years with active COVID-19. The CDR3 reads as follows: CASSSRPSSGRARPYNEQFF. The sequence in DNA is TGTGCCAGCAGTTCACGCCCTTCTAGCGGGAGGGCCCGCCCCTACAATGAGCAGTTCTTC.